This T cell receptor beta chain was found in a study of vaccination and CD4 T cells after COVID-19. For this clonotype: The antigen is undetermined.

Treatment noted: roughly 10-day PBMC culture with coronavirus spike peptide pools or control peptides (ViraFEST assay). CD4+ T cells that had been cultured provided DNA sequenced with the Oncomine TCR Beta short-read assay. TCRdb fed the PCR reads into MiXCR, producing one record per CDR3 protein. The top ten hold less than 9.5% of the sample, which has some 11,000 distinct CDR3 sequences, roughly 60% seen once. From germline, CDR1 is KGHDR and CDR2 SFDVKD. The CDR3 has 18 amino acids. J gave up 1 base and V 2 bases, and 12 bases lay outside the gene matches. The specimen was CD4+ T cells from blood, cultured in vitro. The sequence came from a human donor who had recovered from COVID-19. The genes are TRBV24-1 and TRBJ2-5; 7 bases line up with TRBD1. The CDR3 region is CATSDSQPRTGTQETQYF. CDR3 sequence (DNA): TGTGCCACCAGTGATTCCCAGCCCAGGACAGGTACCCAAGAGACCCAGTACTTC.